This T cell receptor beta chain comes out of a study of OX40 agonist ivuxolimab in advanced cancers. About the research overall: In this cohort, patients received ivuxolimab, an agonistic anti-OX40 (CD134) antibody.

Clones were read by immunoSEQ multiplex PCR, and TCRdb kept only the in-frame ones, dropping some. The data show some 60,000 clones, roughly 90% seen once. Regarding this clone: Its target is unknown.

Study outcomes and limitations: At 0.1 to 3.0 mg/kg, clonal expansion of CD4+ and CD8+ blood T cells had occurred by week 6. Expanded clones belonging to CD8+ T cells outnumbered, on average, those of CD4+.

The CDR3 is made up of 14 amino acids. Germline V gene data show CDR1 as SGDLS and CDR2 as YYNGEE. The germline V and J ends were trimmed by 5 bases and 1 base, with 12 bases remaining between them. The chain employs TRBV9 and TRBJ1-1, with D uncertain. This receptor was identified in an adult with an advanced solid tumor such as melanoma, head and neck, liver or kidney cancer. The specimen was CD4+ or CD8+ T cells sorted from blood, collected in a trial of the OX40 agonist ivuxolimab. The CDR3 loop is CASSGYGPNTEAFF. CDR3 bases: TGTGCCAGCAGTGGATACGGGCCGAACACTGAAGCTTTCTTT.